One and the same sample provided the 17 T cell receptor beta chains below, sequenced in a study of T cell changes during pregnancy in multiple sclerosis. Data came from immunoSEQ multiplex PCR; TCRdb stores just in-frame clones and leaves some out. The table has approximately 31,000 clones, approximately 90% seen once. The sample consisted of CD8+ T cells from peripheral blood mononuclear cells, taken in the second trimester of pregnancy. These receptors came from a female donor with multiple sclerosis, enrolled in a pregnancy study.

The chain recombines TRBV5-5 with TRBJ1-1; no clear D gene. The CDR3 is 13 residues long. Germline assignment: CDR1 SGHKS and CDR2 YYEKEE (reference sequence). The ends were cut back, 0 bases at V and 5 bases at J, with 8 bases in the middle. This chain's CDR3 is CASSLGRGTEAFF. Here the CDR3 DNA reads TGTGCCAGCAGCTTGGGTAGAGGGACTGAAGCTTTCTTT.

This sequence joins TRBV19 and TRBJ2-7, with 8 bases fitting TRBD1. Unmatched junction bases numbered 7, after V lost 6 bases and J lost 3 bases. Germline V gene data show CDR1 as LNHDA and CDR2 as SQIVND (reference sequence). The CDR3 totals 14 residues. CDR3 sequence: CASSSGTGGYEQYF. The CDR3 bases are TGTGCCAGTAGCTCCGGGACAGGCGGCTACGAGCAGTACTTC.

J is TRBJ2-1 and V is TRBV5-4; 9 nucleotides align to TRBD2. Germline V CDR1 and CDR2: SGHNT, YYREEE (reference sequence). After removal of 1 base from V and 7 bases from J, the junction contained 12 bases not matched to a gene. The CDR3 covers 17 residues. The CDR3 DNA sequence: TGTGCCAGCAGCTTGAAGGGGCTAGCGGGATATTATAATGAGCAGTTCTTC. The encoded protein is CASSLKGLAGYYNEQFF.

This rearrangement joins TRBV5-4 to TRBJ2-1, with TRBD2 as a possible D gene (5 bases). Trimming cost V 1 base and J 9 bases, with 14 bases left between them. There are 14 residues in the CDR3. The germline V gene has CDR1 SGHNT and CDR2 YYREEE (reference sequence). CDR3 in DNA: TGTGCCAGCAGCTTGTGGCCCCTGGGAGCTGAGCAGTTCTTC. This translates into CASSLWPLGAEQFF.

The chain couples TRBV9 to TRBJ2-7; TRBD1 aligns across 10 bases. The CDR3 contains 16 residues. Trimming took 4 bases from V and 6 from J; bases not matched to a gene: 13. Germline values: CDR1 SGDLS, CDR2 YYNGEE. The chain's CDR3 is CASSPRGTGAGGEQYF. The CDR3 nucleotides read TGTGCCAGCAGCCCCCGAGGGACAGGGGCCGGCGGCGAGCAGTACTTC.

The rearrangement links TRBV28 to TRBJ1-5, with TRBD1 identical over 7 bases. The germline CDR1 and CDR2 sequences are MDHEN and SYDVKM. The CDR3 has 16 residues. V dropped 2 bases and J dropped 0; count of bases not matched to a gene: 4. The DNA of the CDR3 is TGTGCCAGCAGTTTAGGAACAGGGGATAGCAATCAGCCCCAGCATTTT. As protein: CASSLGTGDSNQPQHF.

The rearrangement links TRBV29-1 to TRBJ2-3, with 9 bases aligning to TRBD2. Germline V CDR1 and CDR2: SQVTM, ANQGSEA. This CDR3 has 15 amino acids. V gave up 2 bases and J gave up 6 bases; unmatched junction bases: 9. The CDR3 reads CSVELAGIVADTQYF. For the CDR3, the DNA is TGCAGCGTTGAACTAGCGGGAATTGTGGCGGATACGCAGTATTTT.

This clone has only one observation. J is TRBJ2-1 and V is TRBV13; 9 positions agree with TRBD2. Unmatched junction bases numbered 11, after V lost 5 bases and J lost 12 bases. CDR1 is PRHDT, CDR2 FYEKMQ, per germline (reference sequence). The CDR3 is made up of 14 amino acids. CDR3 bases: TGTGCCAGCAGCCCTGGGGGGCTAGCGGGATGGCAGTTCTTC. This translates into CASSPGGLAGWQFF.

V and J are TRBV7-3 and TRBJ1-1, with 7 nucleotides matching TRBD1. The V and J ends lost 5 bases and 3 bases, in that order; junction bases with no gene match: 3. The CDR3 sequence is 13 residues long. From germline, CDR1 is SGHTA and CDR2 FQGTGA. In nucleotides, the CDR3 is TGTGCCAGCAGCCCTACAGGGGACACTGAAGCTTTCTTT. Amino acid sequence: CASSPTGDTEAFF.

This chain links TRBV28 with TRBJ1-4, with D possibly TRBD1 on 6 matching bases. V was clipped by 3 bases and J by 8 bases, with 13 bases between them. This CDR3 contains 14 residues. CDR1 is MDHEN, CDR2 SYDVKM, per germline. DNA for the CDR3: TGTGCCAGCAGTTTCCTACAGGGTGAAGAAAAACTGTTTTTT. As protein: CASSFLQGEEKLFF.

The rearrangement joins TRBV7-9 to TRBJ1-1; possibly TRBD1 for D (5 bases). Germline CDR1 SEHNR, CDR2 FQNEAQ (reference sequence). This CDR3 is 15 amino acids long. V lost 5 bases and J lost 0, with 13 bases in between. In DNA, the CDR3 is TGTGCCAGCAGCATAGACCCGACAGTGAACACTGAAGCTTTCTTT. Amino acid sequence: CASSIDPTVNTEAFF.

The V gene is TRBV29-1, the J gene TRBJ2-1; TRBD2 aligns across 13 bases. The CDR3 sequence is 17 residues long. V gave up 2 bases and J gave up 5 bases; unmatched junction bases: 9. Germline V gene data show CDR1 as SQVTM and CDR2 as ANQGSEA. In nucleotides, the CDR3 is TGCAGCGTTGAAACAGGACTAGCGGGAGTTACCCACAATGAGCAGTTCTTC. This encodes CSVETGLAGVTHNEQFF.

CDR3 region: CASAVAGGWEQYF. The DNA for the CDR3 is TGTGCCAGCGCGGTAGCGGGAGGCTGGGAGCAGTACTTC. The rearrangement joins TRBV13 to TRBJ2-7; 10 bases align to TRBD2. Germline V gene lookup returns CDR1 PRHDT and CDR2 FYEKMQ (reference sequence). Trimming removed 8 bases from V and 7 bases from J; junction bases left unmatched: 8. The CDR3 consists of 13 residues.

The chain couples TRBV28 to TRBJ1-1, with a possible D match to TRBD1 (5 bases). The CDR3 is 15 amino acids. Trimming removed 5 bases from V and 1 base from J, with 14 bases in between. Germline values: CDR1 MDHEN, CDR2 SYDVKM. CDR3 in DNA: TGTGCCAGCAGTCCCCTTGGTACAGGGAACACTGAAGCTTTCTTT. This gives the protein CASSPLGTGNTEAFF.

This chain uses TRBV19 with TRBJ2-7; the D is unclear. This CDR3 contains 17 residues. V was clipped by 4 bases and J by 5 bases, with 24 bases between them. CDR1 and CDR2 (germline): LNHDA, SQIVND (reference sequence). The CDR3 nucleotides are TGTGCCAGTAGTACATACCCGAGGTTAGCTCCCGTGGACGAGCAGTACTTC. Its protein is CASSTYPRLAPVDEQYF.

The chain links TRBV6-5 to TRBJ1-1; TRBD1 is a possible D gene (6 bases). Between the trimmed V and J ends, which lost 4 bases and 7 bases, there was a span of 13 bases. The CDR3 spans 13 residues. CDR1 MNHEY and CDR2 SVGAGI come from the germline V gene. The CDR3 bases are TGTGCCAGCAGTTTTGGGGGGGCTATTGAAGCTTTCTTT. It specifies CASSFGGAIEAFF.

The V and J genes are TRBV10-1 and TRBJ2-3; TRBD2 is a possible D gene (6 bases). The germline V gene has CDR1 WNHNN and CDR2 SYGVQD (reference sequence). Trimming removed 2 bases at V and 6 bases at J, with 18 bases between. The CDR3 consists of 16 residues. The CDR3, as DNA: TGCGCCAGCAGTGAGCCGGAGGGTGCGAGTTGGGATACGCAGTATTTT. Its translation is CASSEPEGASWDTQYF.